This entry lists 27 T cell receptor beta chains sequenced from one sample in a study of blood T cell repertoires in COVID-19. TCRdb keeps only in-frame clones here, not all; method: immunoSEQ multiplex PCR. The sample carries 200,000 to 250,000 clones, nearly 90% recorded once. The sample comprised PBMCs or T cells enriched from blood (not recorded which). The receptors originated from a young man who had recovered from COVID-19.

This chain links TRBV6-6 with TRBJ1-1; D possibly corresponds to TRBD1 (5 bases). Trimming removed 4 bases from V and 1 base from J, with 13 bases in between. Germline CDR1 is MNHNY and CDR2 is SVGAGI (reference sequence). This CDR3 region has 15 residues. The CDR3 sequence: CASSSPTDKNTEAFF. CDR3 nucleotides: TGTGCCAGCAGTTCCCCGACAGACAAGAACACTGAAGCTTTCTTT.

V usage is TRBV11-2 and J usage is TRBJ1-5; D gene unclear. Germline V gene data show CDR1 as SGHAT and CDR2 as FQNNGV. The CDR3 is made up of 16 amino acids. V dropped 6 bases and J dropped 9 bases, with 24 bases sitting between them. The CDR3 is CASSLEAGAGIMPQHF. The CDR3 coding sequence is TGTGCCAGCAGTCTGGAGGCCGGCGCGGGGATCATGCCCCAGCATTTT.

The V gene is TRBV24-1, the J gene TRBJ2-6; perhaps TRBD1 as D (7 bases). V was pared by 6 bases and J by 0 bases, with 20 bases between. CDR1 and CDR2 (germline): KGHDR, SFDVKD. The CDR3 covers 19 residues. The CDR3 sequence is CATSSKVRDSFSGANVLTF. The CDR3 DNA is TGTGCCACCAGTTCAAAAGTGCGGGACAGTTTCTCTGGGGCCAACGTCCTGACTTTC.

The chain combines TRBV18 with TRBJ1-1, with D perhaps matching TRBD1 (5 bases). CDR1 is KGHSH and CDR2 is LQKENI in the germline V gene. Trimming took off 3 bases at V and 1 base at J, with 15 bases between the two ends. The CDR3 extends over 16 amino acids. The CDR3 spells CASSPLVFQGNTEAFF. The CDR3 DNA follows: TGTGCCAGCTCACCCTTGGTTTTCCAGGGGAACACTGAAGCTTTCTTT.

This chain joins TRBV3-1 (or the pseudogene TRBV3-2) and TRBJ2-7, with D possibly TRBD2 on 5 matching bases. Germline V lookup: CDR1 LGHDT, CDR2 YNNKEL (reference sequence). The CDR3 is 13 amino acids. Trimming removed 4 bases from V and 2 bases from J, with 9 bases in between. The CDR3 region is CASSLGDTYEQYF. Here the CDR3 DNA reads TGTGCCAGCAGCCTCGGGGATACCTACGAGCAGTACTTC.

The chain employs TRBV7-9 and TRBJ2-1; perhaps TRBD2 as D (6 bases). The CDR3 has 14 amino acids. Germline CDR1 is SEHNR and CDR2 is FQNEAQ (reference sequence). V was clipped by 5 bases and J by 8 bases, with 16 bases between them. The CDR3 sequence: CASSARDWGDEQFF. The CDR3 bases are TGTGCCAGCAGCGCCCGGGACTGGGGGGATGAGCAGTTCTTC.

The V call is TRBV19, the J call TRBJ1-6; TRBD1 aligns across 7 bases. Germline V gives CDR1 LNHDA, CDR2 SQIVND (reference sequence). CDR3 size: 14 residues. Trimming cost V 3 bases and J 11 bases; bases outside gene matches: 7. CDR3 residues: CASSISQGPTPLHF. CDR3 DNA sequence: TGTGCCAGTAGTATCTCACAGGGGCCCACACCCCTCCACTTT. Based on the CDR3 plus reference TRBV19 and TRBJ1-6, the full variable domain is DGGITQSPKYLFRKEGQNVTLSCEQNLNHDAMYWYRQDPGQGLRLIYYSQIVNDFQKGDIAEGYSVSREKKESFPLTVTSAQKNPTAFYLCASSISQGPTPLHFGNGTRLTVT.

The J gene is TRBJ2-5, the V gene TRBV3-1 (or the pseudogene TRBV3-2), with D possibly being TRBD2 (6 bases). The CDR3 length is 14 residues. Germline V gives CDR1 LGHDT, CDR2 YNNKEL (reference sequence). V lost 4 bases, J lost 7 bases, and 16 bases lay in between. The chain's CDR3 is CASSPAGTDRTQYF. The CDR3 DNA reads TGTGCCAGCAGCCCCGCCGGGACTGATAGGACCCAGTACTTC.

J is TRBJ2-1 and V is TRBV5-1; TRBD2 agrees at 11 bases. With V trimmed by 0 bases and J by 4 bases, 3 bases remained unmatched. This CDR3 comprises 16 residues. The V gene's germline CDR1 is SGHRS and CDR2 YFSETQ. Here the CDR3 reads CASSLDRLAGYNEQFF. CDR3 sequence (DNA): TGCGCCAGCAGCTTGGATCGACTAGCGGGATACAATGAGCAGTTCTTC. Variable domain in full (rest from reference TRBV5-1 and TRBJ2-1): KAGVTQTPRYLIKTRGQQVTLSCSPISGHRSVSWYQQTPGQGLQFLFEYFSETQRNKGNFPGRFSGRQFSNSRSEMNVSTLELGDSALYLCASSLDRLAGYNEQFFGPGTRLTVL.

The genes are TRBV9 and TRBJ1-6, with 11 bases lining up with TRBD1. Germline V gene lookup returns CDR1 SGDLS and CDR2 YYNGEE. Trimming removed 0 bases from V and 7 bases from J; junction bases left unmatched: 0. The length of the CDR3 is 15 residues. Written as DNA, the CDR3 is TGTGCCAGCAGCGTAGGGGACAGGGGGAATTCACCCCTCCACTTT. This encodes CASSVGDRGNSPLHF.

Written as DNA, the CDR3 is TGTGCCACCACACCAGGGTCGGAGAACTATGGCTACACCTTC. It encodes CATTPGSENYGYTF. This chain links TRBV28 with TRBJ1-2, with D perhaps matching TRBD1 (5 bases). Trimming removed 10 bases from V and 2 bases from J, with 17 bases in between. Germline CDR1 and CDR2: MDHEN and SYDVKM. CDR3 size: 14 residues.

V is TRBV9 and J is TRBJ2-3, with 9 bases lining up with TRBD2. CDR3 length: 16 amino acids. V lost 0 bases to trimming and J lost 2 bases; unmatched junction nucleotides: 4. Per germline, CDR1 SGDLS and CDR2 YYNGEE. The CDR3 reads CASSVGASGVTDTQYF. The CDR3 nucleotides read TGTGCCAGCAGCGTAGGTGCTAGCGGGGTCACAGATACGCAGTATTTT. The complete variable domain, with remaining parts taken from reference TRBV9 and TRBJ2-3, reads DSGVTQTPKHLITATGQRVTLRCSPRSGDLSVYWYQQSLDQGLQFLIQYYNGEERAKGNILERFSAQQFPDLHSELNLSSLELGDSALYFCASSVGASGVTDTQYFGPGTRLTVL.

This clone was seen a few times. A read error may produce the germline difference seen at one junction end. The J gene is TRBJ1-3, the V gene TRBV7-7; tentative D call: TRBD1 (6 bases). CDR1 is SSHAT, CDR2 FNYEAQ, per germline (reference sequence). This CDR3 spans 15 amino acids. The CDR3 DNA sequence: TGTGCTAGCAGCCCAATTGCAGGGGAGAGAAACACCATATATTTT. Translated: CASSPIAGERNTIYF.

The rearrangement joins TRBV4-2 to TRBJ1-6; 10 bases map to TRBD1. Germline trimming cut 4 bases from V and 8 bases from J; bases unmatched to any gene: 5. This CDR3 has 15 amino acids. CDR1 and CDR2 from the germline V gene are LGHNA and YNFKEQ. The CDR3 spells CASSRDRGRDSPLHF. The CDR3 bases are TGTGCCAGCAGCCGGGACAGGGGAAGAGATTCACCCCTCCACTTT.

The chain carries TRBV10-3 and TRBJ1-5; D possibly corresponds to TRBD1 (5 bases). Germline V gene lookup returns CDR1 ENHRY and CDR2 SYGVKD. The CDR3 consists of 13 residues. Trimming shortened V by 7 bases and J by 5 bases, and 12 bases separated the two germline ends. CDR3 sequence: CAINGAADQPQHF. CDR3 DNA: TGTGCCATCAATGGGGCTGCAGATCAGCCCCAGCATTTT.

The rearrangement uses TRBV19 and TRBJ1-6; D is undetermined. Trimming cost V 6 bases and J 6 bases, with 15 bases left between them. The germline V gene has CDR1 LNHDA and CDR2 SQIVND (reference sequence). The CDR3 is 15 residues long. CDR3: CASRVSAGANSPLHF. Written as DNA, the CDR3 is TGTGCCAGTAGGGTTTCCGCTGGAGCTAATTCACCCCTCCACTTT. Together with reference TRBV19 and TRBJ1-6, the CDR3 gives the full variable domain: DGGITQSPKYLFRKEGQNVTLSCEQNLNHDAMYWYRQDPGQGLRLIYYSQIVNDFQKGDIAEGYSVSREKKESFPLTVTSAQKNPTAFYLCASRVSAGANSPLHFGNGTRLTVT.

V usage is TRBV2 and J usage is TRBJ2-3; D uncertain. This CDR3 is built from 13 residues. Germline-derived CDR1 and CDR2 are SNHLY and FYNNEI. Trimming shortened V by 4 bases and J by 2 bases, and 7 bases separated the two germline ends. CDR3 in amino acids: CASSVEYTDTQYF. CDR3 bases: TGTGCCAGCAGTGTAGAGTACACAGATACGCAGTATTTT. The complete variable domain, with remaining parts taken from reference TRBV2 and TRBJ2-3, reads EPEVTQTPSHQVTQMGQEVILRCVPISNHLYFYWYRQILGQKVEFLVSFYNNEISEKSEIFDDQFSVERPDGSNFTLKIRSTKLEDSAMYFCASSVEYTDTQYFGPGTRLTVL.

The CDR3 nucleotides read TGCGCCAGCAGCTTGGAGGGGCCTCGCACAGATACGCAGTATTTT. Residues: CASSLEGPRTDTQYF. This sequence joins TRBV5-1 and TRBJ2-3; tentatively, D is TRBD1 (5 bases). CDR1 SGHRS and CDR2 YFSETQ come from the germline V gene. There are 15 residues in the CDR3. V was pared by 0 bases and J by 1 base, with 9 bases between.

The gene calls are TRBV4-3 and TRBJ2-7; TRBD2 matches at 8 bases. The germline V gene has CDR1 LGHNA and CDR2 YSLEER. The CDR3 is made up of 18 amino acids. V shed 1 base and J 2 bases; nucleotides not matched to a gene: 13. This chain's CDR3 is CASSQGFQFSGATYEQYF. The CDR3 DNA is TGCGCCAGCAGCCAAGGCTTCCAGTTTAGCGGGGCTACCTACGAGCAGTACTTC.

V is TRBV7-9 and J is TRBJ1-2; 7 positions match TRBD1. After removal of 1 base from V and 4 bases from J, the junction contained 6 bases not matched to a gene. CDR1 SEHNR and CDR2 FQNEAQ come from the germline V gene (reference sequence). The CDR3 contains 15 residues. The CDR3 is CASSLETGRFYGYTF. The CDR3 DNA reads as TGTGCCAGCAGCTTAGAGACAGGGCGATTCTATGGCTACACCTTC.

This chain connects TRBV30 to TRBJ2-7, with 9 nucleotides matching TRBD2. Germline CDR1 GTSNPN, CDR2 SVGIG (reference sequence). CDR3 size: 15 residues. V lost 0 bases, J lost 6 bases, and 9 bases stayed unmatched. The CDR3 nucleotides are TGTGCCTGGAGTGTTGGAATAGCGGGAGATAGCGAGCAGTACTTC. Residues: CAWSVGIAGDSEQYF.

The rearrangement uses TRBV25-1 and TRBJ1-3, with D perhaps matching TRBD1 (5 bases). V was trimmed by 4 bases and J by 2 bases, leaving 9 bases between them. This CDR3 has 14 amino acids. CDR1 and CDR2 from the germline V gene are MGHDK and SYGVNS. The CDR3 nucleotides read TGTGCCAGCAGTGGACAGTCTACTGGAAACACCATATATTTT. Translation gives CASSGQSTGNTIYF.

The chain combines TRBV19 with TRBJ2-7, with TRBD2 matching 15 bases. Germline V lookup: CDR1 LNHDA, CDR2 SQIVND (reference sequence). J lost 3 bases, V lost 6 bases, and 0 bases had no gene match. The CDR3 runs to 14 residues. DNA of the CDR3: TGTGCCAGTAGGGGACTAGCGGGAGGCTACGAGCAGTACTTC. Amino acid sequence: CASRGLAGGYEQYF.

This clone was detected only once. The genes are TRBV6-5 and TRBJ2-2; D uncertain. Germline-derived CDR1 and CDR2 are MNHEY and SVGAGI. This CDR3 region has 12 residues. V was clipped by 2 bases and J by 7 bases, with 5 bases between them. CDR3 protein: CASSYLGGELFF. CDR3 nucleotide sequence: TGTGCCAGCAGTTACCTCGGCGGGGAGCTGTTTTTT.

The chain's CDR3 is CASSLVGLAGALSTGELFF. CDR3 bases: TGTGCCAGCAGCTTAGTTGGACTAGCGGGAGCTTTGAGTACCGGGGAGCTGTTTTTT. The rearrangement joins TRBV7-2 to TRBJ2-2, with 13 positions matching TRBD2. This CDR3 is 19 amino acids long. The junction had 10 bases not matched to a gene; V was cut back by 1 base and J by 5 bases. CDR1 is SGHTA and CDR2 is FQGNSA in the germline V gene.

This rearrangement joins TRBV11-2 to TRBJ1-1; 7 bases agree with TRBD1. This CDR3 spans 13 amino acids. Germline CDR1 and CDR2: SGHAT and FQNNGV. Losses at the gene ends were 0 bases for V and 5 bases for J; bases not matched to a gene: 0. The CDR3 DNA sequence: TGTGCCAGCAGCTTAGAACAGGGGACTGAAGCTTTCTTT. This encodes CASSLEQGTEAFF. Variable domain in full (rest from reference TRBV11-2 and TRBJ1-1): EAGVAQSPRYKIIEKRQSVAFWCNPISGHATLYWYQQILGQGPKLLIQFQNNGVVDDSQLPKDRFSAERLKGVDSTLKIQPAKLEDSAVYLCASSLEQGTEAFFGQGTRLTVV.

This clone was found once. This chain links TRBV29-1 with TRBJ2-2; no reliable D call. The CDR3 is made up of 13 amino acids. Trimming removed 4 bases at V and 0 bases at J, with 6 bases between. The germline V gene encodes CDR1 SQVTM and CDR2 ANQGSEA. CDR3 region: CSVVRANTGELFF. The CDR3 nucleotides are TGCAGCGTTGTCCGGGCGAACACCGGGGAGCTGTTTTTT.